The rows below give T cell receptor beta chains drawn from one sample of a study of blood T cell repertoires in COVID-19. Profiled with immunoSEQ multiplex PCR; TCRdb holds only in-frame clones, not every one. Here the sample spans about 280,000 clones, roughly nine tenths being singletons. The sample was peripheral blood. The receptors originated from a man between 40 and 49 years old with active or convalescent COVID-19. Both conserved end residues are part of each CDR3. A D gene is named only where the DNA matches it firmly. Clone size is given for some rows only: seen once, a few or many times, or a class if the clone is expanded.

length: 17; D: TRBD2; J: TRBJ2-1; size: NA; V: TRBV7-2; CDR3: CASSSYLGLARHNEQFF; DNA: TGTGCCAGCAGCTCCTACCTCGGACTAGCGCGCCACAATGAGCAGTTCTTC
length: 11; D: NA; J: TRBJ2-3; size: NA; V: TRBV5-1; CDR3: CASSLTDTQYF; DNA: TGCGCCAGCAGCCTCACAGATACGCAGTATTTT
length: 14; D: TRBD1; J: TRBJ2-5; size: NA; V: TRBV5-4; CDR3: CASSSTRQGETQYF; DNA: TGTGCCAGCAGCTCCACTCGACAGGGAGAGACCCAGTACTTC
length: 14; D: TRBD1; J: TRBJ1-2; size: once; V: TRBV24-1; CDR3: CATSGTGGMDGYTF; DNA: TGTGCCACCAGCGGGACAGGGGGCATGGATGGCTACACCTTC
length: 11; D: TRBD1; J: TRBJ1-2; size: NA; V: TRBV29-1; CDR3: CSVSPGGSYTF; DNA: TGCAGCGTTTCCCCAGGGGGCAGCTACACCTTC
length: 14; D: NA; J: TRBJ1-2; size: NA; V: TRBV5-1; CDR3: CASSFSRGDYGYTF; DNA: TGCGCCAGCAGCTTCTCTCGCGGGGACTATGGCTACACCTTC
length: 12; D: NA; J: TRBJ1-1; size: NA; V: TRBV14; CDR3: CASSLSGVMAFF; DNA: TGTGCCAGCAGCCTATCGGGGGTAATGGCTTTCTTT
length: 16; D: NA; J: TRBJ2-7; size: NA; V: TRBV21-1; CDR3: CASSKVVRGALSEQYF; DNA: TGTGCCAGCAGCAAAGTTGTTCGGGGGGCATTGAGCGAGCAGTACTTC
length: 12; D: TRBD2; J: TRBJ2-1; size: NA; V: TRBV7-9; CDR3: CASSSGLTEQFF; DNA: TGTGCCAGCAGCTCGGGACTAACTGAGCAGTTCTTC
length: 13; D: NA; J: TRBJ1-2; size: NA; V: TRBV19; CDR3: CASKVGRVYGYTF; DNA: TGTGCCAGTAAGGTGGGGCGCGTCTATGGCTACACCTTC
length: 14; D: TRBD1; J: TRBJ2-7; size: once; V: TRBV28; CDR3: CASSLGDRGYEQYF; DNA: TGTGCCAGCAGTTTAGGAGACAGGGGCTACGAGCAGTACTTC
length: 12; D: NA; J: TRBJ1-2; size: NA; V: TRBV28; CDR3: CASSLQGTGYTF; DNA: TGTGCCAGCAGTTTACAGGGGACGGGCTACACCTTC
length: 13; D: NA; J: TRBJ2-7; size: NA; V: TRBV7-3; CDR3: CASSLKAGIQQYF; DNA: TGTGCCAGCAGCTTAAAAGCGGGTATTCAGCAGTACTTC
length: 15; D: NA; J: TRBJ1-5; size: NA; V: TRBV6-5; CDR3: CASSQTAGKFQPQHF; DNA: TGTGCCAGCAGTCAGACGGCAGGGAAGTTTCAGCCCCAGCATTTT
length: 15; D: TRBD1; J: TRBJ2-7; size: once; V: TRBV28; CDR3: CASSPIGDSSYEQYF; DNA: TGTGCCAGCAGTCCCATCGGGGACAGCTCCTACGAGCAGTACTTC
length: 16; D: TRBD1; J: TRBJ1-1; size: NA; V: TRBV4-1; CDR3: CASSYRDRGMNTEAFF; DNA: TGCGCCAGCAGCTACCGGGACAGGGGGATGAACACTGAAGCTTTCTTT
length: 15; D: NA; J: TRBJ2-1; size: NA; V: TRBV15; CDR3: CATRAGLLANNEQFF; DNA: TGTGCCACCAGGGCAGGGTTACTAGCTAACAATGAGCAGTTCTTC
length: 16; D: NA; J: TRBJ1-4; size: NA; V: TRBV5-1; CDR3: CASSLGGVTANEKLFF; DNA: TGCGCCAGCAGCTTGGGCGGGGTCACGGCTAATGAAAAACTGTTTTTT
length: 12; D: NA; J: TRBJ1-2; size: NA; V: TRBV11-2; CDR3: CASSLGGASYTF; DNA: TGTGCCAGCAGCTTAGGGGGCGCGAGCTACACCTTC
length: 14; D: TRBD2; J: TRBJ2-1; size: NA; V: TRBV18; CDR3: CASSASGGDNEQFF; DNA: TGTGCCAGCTCAGCTAGCGGGGGGGACAATGAGCAGTTCTTC